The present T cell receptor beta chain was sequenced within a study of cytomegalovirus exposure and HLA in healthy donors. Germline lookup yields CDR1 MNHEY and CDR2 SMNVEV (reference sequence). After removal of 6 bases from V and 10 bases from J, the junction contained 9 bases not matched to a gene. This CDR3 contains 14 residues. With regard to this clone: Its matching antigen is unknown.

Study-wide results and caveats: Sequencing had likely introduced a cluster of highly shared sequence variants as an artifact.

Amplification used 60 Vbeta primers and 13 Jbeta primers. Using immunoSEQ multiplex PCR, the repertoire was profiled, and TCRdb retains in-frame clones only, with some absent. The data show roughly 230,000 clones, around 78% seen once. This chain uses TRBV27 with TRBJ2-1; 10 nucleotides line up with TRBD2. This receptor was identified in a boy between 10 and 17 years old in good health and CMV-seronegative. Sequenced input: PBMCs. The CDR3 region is CASSVSGGPGEQFF. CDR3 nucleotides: TGTGCCAGCAGCGTTAGCGGGGGGCCCGGGGAGCAGTTCTTC.